A single sample gave rise to the 6 T cell receptor beta chains below, sequenced in a study of lymphopenia after photon versus proton radiotherapy (dated by TCRdb to between 2019 and 2020). Library generation was performed with the immunoSEQ multiplex PCR assay. Held by TCRdb, this immuneACCESS table contains in-frame sequences only and omits some clones. Under half of the omission traces to an unresolved V gene where checked; the cause of the rest is unknown. This sample comprises about 30,000 clones, about 86% of them detected only once. Roughly 48% of the sample lies in the top ten. This sample comprised peripheral blood, obtained from a patient treated with proton-based radiotherapy. These receptors were obtained from a woman aged 60-70 years with cholangiocarcinoma. Some clones in this sample may be carry-over from other donors' samples.

The chain uses TRBV5-1 and TRBJ2-1, with 11 positions matching TRBD2. The CDR3 is 15 residues long. The trim removed 4 bases at V and 3 bases at J, leaving 3 bases unmatched. Germline V gene lookup returns CDR1 SGHRS and CDR2 YFSETQ. The CDR3 nucleotides are TGCGCCAGCAGCCCGGGACTAGCGGACTACAATGAGCAGTTCTTC. Its translation is CASSPGLADYNEQFF.

A single count supports this clone. This chain links TRBV9 with TRBJ1-3; TRBD1 might be the D (6 bases). Germline V gene lookup returns CDR1 SGDLS and CDR2 YYNGEE. V was trimmed by 2 bases and J by 3 bases, leaving 9 bases between them. The CDR3 has 14 residues. CDR3 region: CASSVQGRGNTIYF. Written as DNA, the CDR3 is TGTGCCAGCAGCGTTCAGGGGCGTGGAAACACCATATATTTT.

The chain recombines TRBV10-3 with TRBJ2-7; D possibly corresponds to TRBD1 (5 bases). CDR1 ENHRY and CDR2 SYGVKD come from the germline V gene. The germline V and J ends were trimmed by 4 bases and 4 bases, with 11 bases remaining between them. The CDR3 has 13 residues. The DNA for the CDR3 is TGTGCCATCAGTGTTGGACAAGAATACGAGCAGTACTTC. Amino acids: CAISVGQEYEQYF.

The chain is built from TRBV27 and TRBJ2-2; D gene ambiguous. The ends were cut back, 0 bases at V and 0 bases at J, with 5 bases in the middle. The CDR3 contains 15 residues. CDR1 MNHEY and CDR2 SMNVEV come from the germline V gene (reference sequence). The CDR3 region has the DNA TGTGCCAGCAGTTTATCTAGCCCGAACACCGGGGAGCTGTTTTTT. Its protein product is CASSLSSPNTGELFF.

This clone is medium-sized within its sample. J is TRBJ1-2 and V is TRBV19, with 10 positions matching TRBD1. The V gene's germline CDR1 is LNHDA and CDR2 SQIVND (reference sequence). The CDR3 consists of 13 residues. V was pared by 4 bases and J by 10 bases, with 6 bases of the junction left unmatched. CDR3 region: CASSTGTGVDYTF. The CDR3 DNA is TGTGCCAGTAGTACCGGGACAGGGGTAGACTACACCTTC.

The chain joins TRBV9 to TRBJ2-3, with D hard to call. The ends were cut back, 4 bases at V and 6 bases at J, with 15 bases in the middle. This CDR3 is 14 amino acids long. Germline assignment: CDR1 SGDLS and CDR2 YYNGEE. The DNA for the CDR3 is TGTGCCAGCAGCCCCCGTTTTATAGGGGATACGCAGTATTTT. Its translation is CASSPRFIGDTQYF.